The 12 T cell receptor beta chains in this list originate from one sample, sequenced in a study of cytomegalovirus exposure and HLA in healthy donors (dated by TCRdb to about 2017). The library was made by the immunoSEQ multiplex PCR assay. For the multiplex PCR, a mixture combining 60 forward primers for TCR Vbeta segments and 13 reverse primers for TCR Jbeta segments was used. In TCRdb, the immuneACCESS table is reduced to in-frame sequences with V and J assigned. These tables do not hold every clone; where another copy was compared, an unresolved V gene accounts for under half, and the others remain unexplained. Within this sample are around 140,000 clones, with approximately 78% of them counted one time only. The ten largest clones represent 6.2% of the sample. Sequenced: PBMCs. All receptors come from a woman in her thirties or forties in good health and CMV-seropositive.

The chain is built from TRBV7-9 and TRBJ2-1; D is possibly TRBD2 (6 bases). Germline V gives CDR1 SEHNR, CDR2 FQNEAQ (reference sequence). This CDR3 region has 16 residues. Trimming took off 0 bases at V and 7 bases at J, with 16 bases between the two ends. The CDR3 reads CASSLASGAAWNEQFF. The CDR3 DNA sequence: TGTGCCAGCAGCTTAGCTAGCGGTGCTGCGTGGAATGAGCAGTTCTTC.

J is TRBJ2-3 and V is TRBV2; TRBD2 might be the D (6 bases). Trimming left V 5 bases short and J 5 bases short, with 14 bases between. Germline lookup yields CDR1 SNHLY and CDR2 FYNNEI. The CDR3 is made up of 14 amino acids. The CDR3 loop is CASSLLAERDTQYF. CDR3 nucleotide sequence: TGTGCCAGCAGTCTCTTAGCGGAACGAGATACGCAGTATTTT.

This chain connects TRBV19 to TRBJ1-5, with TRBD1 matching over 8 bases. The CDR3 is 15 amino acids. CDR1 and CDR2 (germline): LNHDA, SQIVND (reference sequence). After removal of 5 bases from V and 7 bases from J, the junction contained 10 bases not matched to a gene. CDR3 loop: CASSASAGGGQPQHF. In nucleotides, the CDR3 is TGTGCCAGTAGTGCCTCCGCAGGGGGCGGCCAGCCCCAGCATTTT.

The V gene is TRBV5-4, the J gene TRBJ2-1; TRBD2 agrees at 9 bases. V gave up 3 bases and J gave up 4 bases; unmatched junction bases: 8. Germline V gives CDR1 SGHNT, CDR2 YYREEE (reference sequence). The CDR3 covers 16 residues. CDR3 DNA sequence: TGTGCCAGCAGCTCCTTGGCGGGGGGGTCTTACAATGAGCAGTTCTTC. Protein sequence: CASSSLAGGSYNEQFF.

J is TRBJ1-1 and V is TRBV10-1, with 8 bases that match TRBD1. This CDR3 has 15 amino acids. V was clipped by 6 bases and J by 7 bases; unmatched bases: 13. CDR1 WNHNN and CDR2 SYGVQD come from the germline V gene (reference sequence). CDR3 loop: CASRGSGRGQDEAFF. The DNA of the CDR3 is TGCGCCAGCAGAGGTAGTGGCAGGGGGCAGGATGAAGCTTTCTTT.

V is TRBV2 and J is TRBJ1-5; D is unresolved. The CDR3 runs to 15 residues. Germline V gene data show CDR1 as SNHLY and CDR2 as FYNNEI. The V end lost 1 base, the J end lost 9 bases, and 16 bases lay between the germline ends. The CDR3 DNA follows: TGTGCCAGCAGTGAAGAAGGTTTATCGACGGGGCCCCAGCATTTT. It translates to CASSEEGLSTGPQHF.

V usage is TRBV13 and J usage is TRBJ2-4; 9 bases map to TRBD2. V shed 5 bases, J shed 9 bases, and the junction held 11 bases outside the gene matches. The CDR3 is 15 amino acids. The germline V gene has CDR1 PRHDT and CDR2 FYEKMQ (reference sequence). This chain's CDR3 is CASSQLGSGSGIQYF. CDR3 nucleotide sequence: TGTGCCAGCAGCCAGTTGGGTAGCGGGAGCGGCATTCAGTACTTC. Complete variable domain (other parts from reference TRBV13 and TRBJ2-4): AAGVIQSPRHLIKEKRETATLKCYPIPRHDTVYWYQQGPGQDPQFLISFYEKMQSDKGSIPDRFSAQQFSDYHSELNMSSLELGDSALYFCASSQLGSGSGIQYFGAGTRLSVL.

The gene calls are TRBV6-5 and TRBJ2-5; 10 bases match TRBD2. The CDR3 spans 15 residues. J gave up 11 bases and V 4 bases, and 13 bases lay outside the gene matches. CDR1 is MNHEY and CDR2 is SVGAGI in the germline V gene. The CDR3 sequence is CASSSWTSGLEKQYF. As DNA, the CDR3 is TGTGCCAGCAGTTCCTGGACTAGCGGCCTTGAAAAGCAGTACTTC.

The CDR3 nucleotides read TGTGCCAGCAGCTTGGGCAGAGGATACGAAAAACTGTTTTTT. Translated, it gives CASSLGRGYEKLFF. This chain links TRBV5-4 with TRBJ1-4; D not resolved. The V gene's germline CDR1 is SGHNT and CDR2 YYREEE (reference sequence). The CDR3 is made up of 14 amino acids. Trimming cost V 0 bases and J 8 bases, with 11 bases left between them. The complete variable domain, with remaining parts taken from reference TRBV5-4 and TRBJ1-4, reads ETGVTQSPTHLIKTRGQQVTLRCSSQSGHNTVSWYQQALGQGPQFIFQYYREEENGRGNFPPRFSGLQFPNYSSELNVNALELDDSALYLCASSLGRGYEKLFFGSGTQLSVL.

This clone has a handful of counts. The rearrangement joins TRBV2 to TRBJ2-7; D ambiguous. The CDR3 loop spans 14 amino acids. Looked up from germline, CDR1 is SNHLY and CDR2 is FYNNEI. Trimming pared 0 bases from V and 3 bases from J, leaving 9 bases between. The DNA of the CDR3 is TGTGCCAGCAGTGAAGCGCGGAGAGACTACGAGCAGTACTTC. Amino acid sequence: CASSEARRDYEQYF.

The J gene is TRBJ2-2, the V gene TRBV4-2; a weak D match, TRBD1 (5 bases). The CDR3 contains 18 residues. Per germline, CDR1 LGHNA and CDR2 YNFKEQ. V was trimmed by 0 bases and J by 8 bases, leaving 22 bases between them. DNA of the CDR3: TGTGCCAGCAGCCAAGATGGTGGGCCCACAAGGGGCTTTGGGGAGCTGTTTTTT. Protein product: CASSQDGGPTRGFGELFF.

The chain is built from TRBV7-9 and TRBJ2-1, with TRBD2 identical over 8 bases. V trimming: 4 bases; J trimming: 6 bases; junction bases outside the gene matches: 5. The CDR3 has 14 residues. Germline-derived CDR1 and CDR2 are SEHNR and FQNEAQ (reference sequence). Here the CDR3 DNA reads TGTGCCAGCAGCTCCGGACTAGCACGCAATGAGCAGTTCTTC. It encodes CASSSGLARNEQFF.